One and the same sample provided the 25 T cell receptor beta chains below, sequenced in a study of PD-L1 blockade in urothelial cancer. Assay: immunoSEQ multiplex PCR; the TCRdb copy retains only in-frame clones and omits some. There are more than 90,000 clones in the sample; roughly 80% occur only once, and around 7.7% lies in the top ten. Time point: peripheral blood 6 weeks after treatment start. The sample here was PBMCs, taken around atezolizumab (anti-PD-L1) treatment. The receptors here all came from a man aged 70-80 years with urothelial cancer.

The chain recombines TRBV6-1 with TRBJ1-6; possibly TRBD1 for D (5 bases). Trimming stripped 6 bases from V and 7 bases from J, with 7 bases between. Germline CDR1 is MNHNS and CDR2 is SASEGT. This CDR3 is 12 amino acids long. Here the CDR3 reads CASRAGNSPLHF. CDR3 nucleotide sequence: TGTGCCAGCAGAGCAGGGAATTCACCCCTCCACTTT.

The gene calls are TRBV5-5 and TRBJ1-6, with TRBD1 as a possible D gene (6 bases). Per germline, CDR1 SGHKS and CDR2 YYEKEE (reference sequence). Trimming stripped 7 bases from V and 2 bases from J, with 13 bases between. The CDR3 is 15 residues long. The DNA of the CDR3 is TGTGCCAGCCAAGGGGGGGGAACCTATAATTCACCCCTCCACTTT. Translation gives CASQGGGTYNSPLHF.

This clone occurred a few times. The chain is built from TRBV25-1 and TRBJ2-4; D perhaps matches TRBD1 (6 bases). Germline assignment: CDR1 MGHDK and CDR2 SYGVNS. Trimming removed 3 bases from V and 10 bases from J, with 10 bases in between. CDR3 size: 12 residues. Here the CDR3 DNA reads TGTGCCAGCAGTGAGGGACAAGGAATTCAGTACTTC. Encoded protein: CASSEGQGIQYF.

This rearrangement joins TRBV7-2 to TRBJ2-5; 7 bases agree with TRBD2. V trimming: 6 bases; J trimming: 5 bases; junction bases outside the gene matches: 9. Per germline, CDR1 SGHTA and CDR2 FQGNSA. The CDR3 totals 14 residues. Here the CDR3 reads CASSRGGGMETQYF. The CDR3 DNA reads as TGTGCCAGCAGTCGTGGGGGGGGGATGGAGACCCAGTACTTC. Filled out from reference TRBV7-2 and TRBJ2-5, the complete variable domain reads GAGVSQSPSNKVTEKGKDVELRCDPISGHTALYWYRQSLGQGLEFLIYFQGNSAPDKSGLPSDRFSAERTGGSVSTLTIQRTQQEDSAVYLCASSRGGGMETQYFGPGTRLLVL.

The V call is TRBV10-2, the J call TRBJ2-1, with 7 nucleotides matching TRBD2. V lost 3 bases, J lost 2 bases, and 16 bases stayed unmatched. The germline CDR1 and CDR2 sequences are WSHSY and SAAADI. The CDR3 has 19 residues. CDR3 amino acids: CASSDSRGQAGPPYNEQFF. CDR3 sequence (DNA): TGCGCCAGCAGTGACAGTAGAGGTCAAGCGGGGCCCCCCTACAATGAGCAGTTCTTC.

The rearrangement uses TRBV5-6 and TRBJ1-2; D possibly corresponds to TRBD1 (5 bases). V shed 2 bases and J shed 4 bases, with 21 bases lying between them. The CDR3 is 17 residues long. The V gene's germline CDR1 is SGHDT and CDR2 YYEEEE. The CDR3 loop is CASSFVQGSYKVYGYTF. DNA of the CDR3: TGTGCCAGCAGCTTTGTCCAGGGATCCTATAAAGTCTATGGCTACACCTTC. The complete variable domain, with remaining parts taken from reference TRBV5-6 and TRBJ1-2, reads DAGVTQSPTHLIKTRGQQVTLRCSPKSGHDTVSWYQQALGQGPQFIFQYYEEEERQRGNFPDRFSGHQFPNYSSELNVNALLLGDSALYLCASSFVQGSYKVYGYTFGSGTRLTVV.

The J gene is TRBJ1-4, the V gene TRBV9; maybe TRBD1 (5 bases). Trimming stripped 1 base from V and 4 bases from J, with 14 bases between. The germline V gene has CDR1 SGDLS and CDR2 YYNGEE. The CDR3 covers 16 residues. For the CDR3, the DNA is TGTGCCAGCAGCGTACAGGGCGGATTGGGTAATGAAAAACTGTTTTTT. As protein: CASSVQGGLGNEKLFF.

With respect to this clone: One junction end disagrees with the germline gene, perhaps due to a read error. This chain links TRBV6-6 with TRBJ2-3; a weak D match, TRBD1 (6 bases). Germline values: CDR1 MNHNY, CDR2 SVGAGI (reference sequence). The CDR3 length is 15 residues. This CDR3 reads CASSYSGQLTDTQYF. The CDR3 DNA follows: TGTGCCAGCAGCTACTCCGGACAGCTCACAGATACGCAGTATTTT.

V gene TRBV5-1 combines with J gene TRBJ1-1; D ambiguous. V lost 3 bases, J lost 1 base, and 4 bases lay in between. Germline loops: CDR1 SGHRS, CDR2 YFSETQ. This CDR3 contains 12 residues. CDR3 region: CASSSSNTEAFF. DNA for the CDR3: TGCGCCAGCAGCTCGTCGAACACTGAAGCTTTCTTT.

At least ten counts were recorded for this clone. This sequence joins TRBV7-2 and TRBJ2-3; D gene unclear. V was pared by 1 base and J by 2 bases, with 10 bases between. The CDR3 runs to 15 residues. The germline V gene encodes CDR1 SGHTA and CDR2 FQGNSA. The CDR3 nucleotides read TGTGCCAGCAGCTTAGTGGTACTTAACACAGATACGCAGTATTTT. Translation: CASSLVVLNTDTQYF.

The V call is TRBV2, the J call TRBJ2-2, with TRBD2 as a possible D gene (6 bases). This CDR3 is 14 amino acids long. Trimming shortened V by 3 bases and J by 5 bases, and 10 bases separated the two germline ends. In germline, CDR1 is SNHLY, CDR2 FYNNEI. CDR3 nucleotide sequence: TGTGCCAGCAGTGAGGCTAGCGATACCGGGGAGCTGTTTTTT. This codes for CASSEASDTGELFF.

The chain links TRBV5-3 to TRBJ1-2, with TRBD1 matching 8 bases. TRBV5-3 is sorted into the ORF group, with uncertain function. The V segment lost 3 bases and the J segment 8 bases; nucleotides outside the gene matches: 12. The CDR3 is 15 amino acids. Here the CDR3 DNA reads TGTGCCAGAAGCTGGGACAGGCGGCGACTAGGAGGCTACACCTTC. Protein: CARSWDRRRLGGYTF.

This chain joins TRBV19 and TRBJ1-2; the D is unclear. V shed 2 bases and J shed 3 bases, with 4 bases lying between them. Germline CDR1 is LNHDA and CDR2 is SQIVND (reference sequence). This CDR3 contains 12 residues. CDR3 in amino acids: CASSISYYGYTF. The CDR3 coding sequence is TGTGCCAGTAGTATATCTTACTATGGCTACACCTTC.

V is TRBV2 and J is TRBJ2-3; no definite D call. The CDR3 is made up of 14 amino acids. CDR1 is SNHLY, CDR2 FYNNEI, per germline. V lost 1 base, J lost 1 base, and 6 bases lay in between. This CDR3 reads CASSEDGGTDTQYF. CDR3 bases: TGTGCCAGCAGTGAAGACGGTGGCACAGATACGCAGTATTTT.

CDR3 DNA sequence: TGTGCCTTGGAAATAGGGGCCACAGATACGCAGTATTTT. This codes for CALEIGATDTQYF. The chain has TRBV30 and TRBJ2-3; TRBD1 might be the D (5 bases). Germline CDR1 GTSNPN, CDR2 SVGIG (reference sequence). The CDR3 contains 13 residues. The ends were cut back, 7 bases at V and 2 bases at J, with 13 bases in the middle.

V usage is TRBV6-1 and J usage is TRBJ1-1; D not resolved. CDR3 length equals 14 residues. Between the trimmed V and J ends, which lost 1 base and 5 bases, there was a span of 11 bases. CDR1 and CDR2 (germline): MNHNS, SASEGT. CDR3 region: CASSEVGAGTEAFF. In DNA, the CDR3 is TGTGCCAGCAGTGAAGTAGGCGCGGGGACTGAAGCTTTCTTT.

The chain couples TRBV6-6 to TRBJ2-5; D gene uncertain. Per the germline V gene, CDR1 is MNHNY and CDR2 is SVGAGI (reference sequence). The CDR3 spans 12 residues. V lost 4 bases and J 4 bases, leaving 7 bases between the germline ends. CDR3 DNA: TGTGCCAGCAGTTCCTCCCGAGAGACCCAGTACTTC. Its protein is CASSSSRETQYF.

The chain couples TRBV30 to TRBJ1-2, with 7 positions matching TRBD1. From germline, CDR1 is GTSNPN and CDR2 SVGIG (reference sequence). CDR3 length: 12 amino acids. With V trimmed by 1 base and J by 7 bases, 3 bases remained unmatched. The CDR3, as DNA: TGTGCCTGGAGTGGAGGGGGCTCTGGCTACACCTTC. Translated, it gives CAWSGGGSGYTF. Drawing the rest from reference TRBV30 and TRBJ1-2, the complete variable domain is SQTIHQWPATLVQPVGSPLSLECTVEGTSNPNLYWYRQAAGRGLQLLFYSVGIGQISSEVPQNLSASRPQDRQFILSSKKLLLSDSGFYLCAWSGGGSGYTFGSGTRLTVV.

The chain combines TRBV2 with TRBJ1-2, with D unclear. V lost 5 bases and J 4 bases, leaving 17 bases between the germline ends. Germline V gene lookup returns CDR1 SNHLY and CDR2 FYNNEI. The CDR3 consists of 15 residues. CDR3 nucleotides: TGTGCCAGCAGTCAACCGACCGGAGTCGGCTATGGCTACACCTTC. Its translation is CASSQPTGVGYGYTF.

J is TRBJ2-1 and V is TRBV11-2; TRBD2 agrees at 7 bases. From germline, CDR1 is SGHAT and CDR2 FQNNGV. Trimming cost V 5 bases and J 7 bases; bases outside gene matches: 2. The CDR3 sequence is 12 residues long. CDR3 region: CASSQRGNEQFF. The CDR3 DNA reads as TGTGCCAGCAGCCAGCGGGGTAATGAGCAGTTCTTC.

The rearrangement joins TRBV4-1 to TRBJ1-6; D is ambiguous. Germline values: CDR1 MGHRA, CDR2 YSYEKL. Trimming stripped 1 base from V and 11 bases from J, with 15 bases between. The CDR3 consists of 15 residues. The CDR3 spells CASSQAGPRGTPLHF. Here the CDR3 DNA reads TGCGCCAGCAGCCAAGCCGGCCCCCGGGGAACACCCCTCCACTTT.

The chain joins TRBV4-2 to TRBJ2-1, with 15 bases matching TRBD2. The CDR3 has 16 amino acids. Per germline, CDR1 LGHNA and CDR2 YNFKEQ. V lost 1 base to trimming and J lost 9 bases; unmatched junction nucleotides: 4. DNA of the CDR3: TGTGCCAGCAGCCAAGCCCGGACTAGCGGGGGGGGTGAGCAGTTCTTC. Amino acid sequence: CASSQARTSGGGEQFF.

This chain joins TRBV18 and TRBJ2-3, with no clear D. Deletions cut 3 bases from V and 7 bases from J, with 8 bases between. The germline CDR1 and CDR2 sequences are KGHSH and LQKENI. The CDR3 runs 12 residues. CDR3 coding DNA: TGTGCCAGCTCACCTGGTACATATACGCAGTATTTT. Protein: CASSPGTYTQYF.

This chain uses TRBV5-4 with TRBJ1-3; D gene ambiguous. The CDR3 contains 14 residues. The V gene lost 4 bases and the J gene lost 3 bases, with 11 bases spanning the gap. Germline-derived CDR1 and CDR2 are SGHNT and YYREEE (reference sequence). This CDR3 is CASSAYSYGNTIYF. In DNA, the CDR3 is TGTGCCAGCAGCGCCTACAGTTATGGAAACACCATATATTTT.

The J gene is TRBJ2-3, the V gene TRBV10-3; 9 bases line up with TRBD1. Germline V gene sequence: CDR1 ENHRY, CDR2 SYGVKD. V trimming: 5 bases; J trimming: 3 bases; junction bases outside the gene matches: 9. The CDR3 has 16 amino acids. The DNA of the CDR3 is TGTGCCATCAGTATAATTACGGGACAGGGAACAGATACGCAGTATTTT. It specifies CAISIITGQGTDTQYF.